The clone carrying this TCR beta chain has ten or more counts. These data are taken from a study of T-cell reconstitution after alpha-beta-depleted transplantation in children. The germline gives CDR1 MRHNA, CDR2 SNTAGT. This CDR3 has 13 residues. Trimming took 0 bases from V and 4 from J, leaving 3 bases between them. Unique molecular identifiers were incorporated into the prepared TCRbeta library. Using its own MiXCR run on the PCR reads, TCRdb lists one record per CDR3 protein. The top ten clones hold 3.5% to 5% of a sample with about 610,000 distinct CDR3 sequences, roughly 10% of them seen once. This sequence originates from a human donor who donated a stem cell graft to a child with acute myeloid leukemia. This sequence joins TRBV6-4 and TRBJ2-2; D gene unclear. The material was PBMCs from the stem cell graft donor, obtained from the stem cell graft. DNA for the CDR3: TGTGCCAGCAGTGACTCAGGCACCGGGGAGCTGTTTTTT. Translated, it gives CASSDSGTGELFF.